Below, 25 T cell receptor beta chains from the same sample are listed, as sequenced in a study of blood T cell repertoires in COVID-19 (dated by TCRdb to about 2020). To prepare the library, the immunoSEQ multiplex PCR assay was applied. Entries here come from immuneACCESS through TCRdb and include only in-frame sequences with V and J called. Some clones fail to appear in such tables; in the studies checked, an unresolved V gene covers under half of the shortfall, and the cause of the remainder is unknown. Counted in this sample were roughly 350,000 clones; roughly 90% of them appeared once. The ten largest account for under 4.5% of the sample. The specimen sequenced was peripheral blood. The receptors stem from a woman aged 45-65 years with active or convalescent COVID-19.

The gene calls are TRBV4-1 and TRBJ2-7, with a weak D call TRBD1 (6 bases). Germline loops: CDR1 MGHRA, CDR2 YSYEKL. The CDR3 has 15 residues. Trimming removed 1 base from V and 2 bases from J, with 12 bases in between. The CDR3 here is CASSQVQGTTYEQYF. The CDR3 DNA reads as TGCGCCAGCAGCCAAGTCCAGGGGACCACCTACGAGCAGTACTTC.

The CDR3 loop reads CASSPGQAFYGYTF. CDR3 DNA sequence: TGTGCCAGCTCACCAGGACAGGCCTTCTATGGCTACACCTTC. The V call is TRBV18, the J call TRBJ1-2; the match to TRBD1 covers 7 bases. The germline V gene encodes CDR1 KGHSH and CDR2 LQKENI. J lost 4 bases, V lost 2 bases, and 4 bases had no gene match. There are 14 residues in the CDR3.

The V call is TRBV21-1, the J call TRBJ1-1; TRBD1, the D gene given by the table, was not confirmed from the DNA. TRBV21-1 is tagged as a pseudogene. The CDR3 has 15 amino acids. The CDR3 nucleotides read TGTGCCAGCAGACAGGGGGCTAAATTGAGCACTGAAGCTTTCTTT. It is translated as CASRQGAKLSTEAFF.

V and J are TRBV9 and TRBJ2-3, with a tentative D call TRBD1 (6 bases). Germline lookup yields CDR1 SGDLS and CDR2 YYNGEE. The CDR3 runs to 15 residues. Between the trimmed V and J ends, which lost 3 bases and 6 bases, there was a span of 17 bases. The CDR3 DNA reads as TGTGCCAGCAGCGGATCTTACAGGGCTTCGGATACGCAGTATTTT. Encoded protein: CASSGSYRASDTQYF.

The gene calls are TRBV5-1 and TRBJ1-1; D unclear. Germline V lookup: CDR1 SGHRS, CDR2 YFSETQ. V dropped 0 bases and J dropped 0 bases, with 12 bases sitting between them. This CDR3 is built from 16 residues. CDR3 region: CASSLGSGLMNTEAFF. Written as DNA, the CDR3 is TGCGCCAGCAGCTTGGGGTCAGGTCTCATGAACACTGAAGCTTTCTTT.

V gene TRBV7-6 combines with J gene TRBJ1-4; D possibly corresponds to TRBD1 (5 bases). In germline, CDR1 is SGHVS, CDR2 FNYEAQ. Trimming stripped 1 base from V and 12 bases from J, with 21 bases between. The CDR3 length is 16 residues. CDR3 sequence reads: CASSLGPSVSGGELFF. The DNA of the CDR3 is TGTGCCAGCAGCTTAGGTCCCTCCGTATCCGGGGGGGAACTGTTTTTT.

The rearrangement links TRBV24-1 to TRBJ2-1, with TRBD2 matching 14 bases. The CDR3 sequence is 17 residues long. Germline CDR1 reads KGHDR; CDR2 reads SFDVKD. V was clipped by 5 bases and J by 7 bases; unmatched bases: 9. Here the CDR3 reads CATSGTTGTSGSNEQFF. DNA for the CDR3: TGTGCCACCAGTGGCACAACCGGGACTAGCGGGAGTAATGAGCAGTTCTTC.

This chain uses TRBV27 with TRBJ2-7; TRBD2 matches 11 bases. The germline V gene encodes CDR1 MNHEY and CDR2 SMNVEV (reference sequence). Trimming cost V 3 bases and J 5 bases; bases outside gene matches: 9. The CDR3 covers 16 residues. This CDR3 is CASSFSSGRALHEQYF. The CDR3 DNA reads TGTGCCAGCAGTTTTAGTAGCGGGAGGGCCCTCCACGAGCAGTACTTC.

Of note for this clone: The junction shows a germline mismatch at one end, possibly a read error. The rearrangement uses TRBV6-2 or TRBV6-3 and TRBJ2-7; tentative D call: TRBD2 (5 bases). Germline CDR1 and CDR2: MNHEY and SVGEGT. The CDR3 sequence is 14 residues long. The DNA for the CDR3 is TGTGCCGGCAGCGGAGTAGCGTCTCCTTACGAGCAGTACTTC. It translates to CAGSGVASPYEQYF.

The rearrangement links TRBV5-8 to TRBJ1-2; TRBD1 might be the D (6 bases). The CDR3 consists of 13 residues. Trimming pared 2 bases from V and 4 bases from J, leaving 9 bases between. CDR1 is SGHTS, CDR2 YDEGEE, per germline. The CDR3 loop is CASSLQGSYGYTF. CDR3 DNA sequence: TGTGCCAGCAGCTTACAGGGCAGCTATGGCTACACCTTC.

This clone is a singleton in its sample. The chain combines TRBV7-9 with TRBJ2-2, with 8 nucleotides matching TRBD2. From germline, CDR1 is SEHNR and CDR2 FQNEAQ (reference sequence). V dropped 1 base and J dropped 4; count of bases not matched to a gene: 2. This CDR3 is 15 amino acids long. The CDR3 region is CASSLDAGGTGELFF. For the CDR3, the DNA is TGTGCCAGCAGCTTAGATGCGGGAGGCACCGGGGAGCTGTTTTTT.

The chain couples TRBV11-2 to TRBJ1-1, with a weak D call TRBD1 (5 bases). Germline V gives CDR1 SGHAT, CDR2 FQNNGV. Trimming left V 1 base short and J 2 bases short, with 8 bases between. This CDR3 comprises 14 residues. The CDR3 region is CASSLAQANTEAFF. As DNA, the CDR3 is TGTGCCAGCAGCTTAGCACAGGCAAACACTGAAGCTTTCTTT.

The chain links TRBV2 to TRBJ1-4, with D tentatively TRBD1 (5 bases). CDR3 length: 16 amino acids. CDR1 and CDR2 from the germline V gene are SNHLY and FYNNEI. Trimming stripped 4 bases from V and 7 bases from J, with 19 bases between. This CDR3 reads CASSVRNGQGGEKLFF. CDR3 in DNA: TGTGCCAGCAGTGTTCGGAATGGTCAGGGTGGTGAAAAACTGTTTTTT.

About this clone: One end of the junction does not line up with germline, which may come from a read error. The CDR3 protein is CASSPGETQYF. DNA for the CDR3: TGTGCTAGCAGCCCGGGAGAGACCCAGTACTTC. V gene TRBV7-7 combines with J gene TRBJ2-5; D uncertain. This CDR3 has 11 amino acids. The V gene's germline CDR1 is SSHAT and CDR2 FNYEAQ (reference sequence).

There are a few counts of this clone. The genes are TRBV28 and TRBJ1-2, with 7 positions matching TRBD1. CDR3 size: 15 residues. J lost 4 bases, V lost 5 bases, and 10 bases had no gene match. Germline V gene lookup returns CDR1 MDHEN and CDR2 SYDVKM. Written as DNA, the CDR3 is TGTGCCAGCAGTCCAAGCTACAGGGGCGGCTATGGCTACACCTTC. This translates into CASSPSYRGGYGYTF.

This clone has a single count. CDR3 in DNA: TGCGCCAGCAGCTTCCCCCAGGGGGCGGGAACTGAAGCTTTCTTT. This sequence encodes CASSFPQGAGTEAFF. V and J are TRBV5-1 and TRBJ1-1; 8 bases agree with TRBD1. Germline V CDR1 and CDR2: SGHRS, YFSETQ. The CDR3 contains 15 residues. Trimming cost V 2 bases and J 5 bases; bases outside gene matches: 8.

The chain uses TRBV7-8 and TRBJ2-5; D may be TRBD2 (6 bases). CDR3 length equals 16 residues. V gave up 1 base and J gave up 3 bases, with 15 bases separating them. CDR1 SGHVS and CDR2 FQNEAQ come from the germline V gene. The DNA for the CDR3 is TGTGCCAGCAGCTTAGATTTGGCGGGGATTGAAGAGACCCAGTACTTC. This translates into CASSLDLAGIEETQYF.

V gene TRBV5-5 combines with J gene TRBJ1-6; possible D gene TRBD1, 6 bases. The V end was cut by 4 bases, the J end by 8 bases, with 13 bases between. Germline CDR1 reads SGHKS; CDR2 reads YYEKEE (reference sequence). The CDR3 spans 14 residues. The CDR3 DNA reads as TGTGCCAGCAGCCCAGGGGTTAGTTATTCACCCCTCCACTTT. Amino acids: CASSPGVSYSPLHF.

The chain links TRBV7-6 to TRBJ1-5, with 9 bases that match TRBD1. CDR1 is SGHVS and CDR2 is FNYEAQ in the germline V gene. The CDR3 consists of 17 residues. V was pared by 5 bases and J by 2 bases, with 10 bases of the junction left unmatched. CDR3 DNA sequence: TGTGCCAGCAGCGGGTGGGACAGGGAGAAGGGCAATCAGCCCCAGCATTTT. Translated: CASSGWDREKGNQPQHF. Together with reference TRBV7-6 and TRBJ1-5, the CDR3 gives the full variable domain: GAGVSQSPRYKVTKRGQDVALRCDPISGHVSLYWYRQALGQGPEFLTYFNYEAQQDKSGLPNDRFSAERPEGSISTLTIQRTEQRDSAMYRCASSGWDREKGNQPQHFGDGTRLSIL.

V gene TRBV9 combines with J gene TRBJ2-3; 10 nucleotides line up with TRBD2. From germline, CDR1 is SGDLS and CDR2 YYNGEE. The CDR3 is 19 amino acids. With 3 bases clipped from V and 3 bases from J, the junction kept 16 bases outside the gene matches. The DNA of the CDR3 is TGTGCCAGCAGCGCCTCGGGCACTAGCGGGAATGCACGGACAGATACGCAGTATTTT. Amino acid sequence: CASSASGTSGNARTDTQYF.

This sequence joins TRBV12-5 and TRBJ1-1; 7 positions match TRBD1. CDR1 LGHNT and CDR2 FRNRAP come from the germline V gene. The V segment lost 3 bases and the J segment 4 bases; nucleotides outside the gene matches: 2. The CDR3 has 13 amino acids. The CDR3 sequence is CASGFSGGTEAFF. The CDR3 coding sequence is TGTGCTAGTGGTTTTTCAGGGGGCACTGAAGCTTTCTTT. Full variable domain (missing parts from reference TRBV12-5 and TRBJ1-1): DARVTQTPRHKVTEMGQEVTMRCQPILGHNTVFWYRQTMMQGLELLAYFRNRAPLDDSGMPKDRFSAEMPDATLATLKIQPSEPRDSAVYFCASGFSGGTEAFFGQGTRLTVV.

The chain employs TRBV12-2 and TRBJ1-4; the D call TRBD1 from the table was never checked on the DNA. TRBV12-2 is termed a pseudogene. The CDR3 has 19 residues. CDR3 amino acids: CASRLVRTGVGEANEKLFF. DNA of the CDR3: TGTGCAAGTCGCTTAGTACGGACAGGGGTGGGGGAAGCTAATGAAAAACTGTTTTTT.

The J gene is TRBJ1-1, the V gene TRBV7-3; D is undetermined. CDR3 length equals 14 residues. Per germline, CDR1 SGHTA and CDR2 FQGTGA. Trimming took 5 bases from V and 2 from J, leaving 12 bases between them. Written as DNA, the CDR3 is TGTGCCAGCAGCCTAGGACTTATAAACACTGAAGCTTTCTTT. Translation gives CASSLGLINTEAFF.

The chain employs TRBV7-2 and TRBJ1-1; D may be TRBD1 (5 bases). CDR1 and CDR2 (germline): SGHTA, FQGNSA. This CDR3 is 13 amino acids long. V lost 3 bases, J lost 4 bases, and 9 bases lay in between. Here the CDR3 DNA reads TGTGCCAGCAGCTTCTGGGGCGGCACTGAAGCTTTCTTT. Encoded protein: CASSFWGGTEAFF.

The chain employs TRBV7-2 and TRBJ2-1; possibly TRBD2 for D (7 bases). CDR1 SGHTA and CDR2 FQGNSA come from the germline V gene. The CDR3 is 17 residues long. The V end was cut by 5 bases, the J end by 1 base, with 18 bases between. CDR3 nucleotide sequence: TGTGCCAGCAGCCTCCTTGGGGGGGCCCTTTCCTACAATGAGCAGTTCTTC. Protein: CASSLLGGALSYNEQFF.